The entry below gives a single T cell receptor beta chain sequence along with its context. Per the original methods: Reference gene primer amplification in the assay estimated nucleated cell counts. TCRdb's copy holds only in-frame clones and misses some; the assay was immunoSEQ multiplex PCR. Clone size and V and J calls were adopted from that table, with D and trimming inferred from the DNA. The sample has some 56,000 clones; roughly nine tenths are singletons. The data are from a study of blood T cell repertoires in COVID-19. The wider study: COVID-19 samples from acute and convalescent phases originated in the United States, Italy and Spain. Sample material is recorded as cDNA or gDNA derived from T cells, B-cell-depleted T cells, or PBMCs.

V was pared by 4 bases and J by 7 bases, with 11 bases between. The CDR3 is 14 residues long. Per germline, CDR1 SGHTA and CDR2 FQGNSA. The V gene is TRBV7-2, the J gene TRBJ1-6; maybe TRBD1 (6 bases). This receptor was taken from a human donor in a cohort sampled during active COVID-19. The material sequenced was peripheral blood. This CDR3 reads CASSWEGVNSPLHF. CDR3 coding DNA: TGTGCCAGCAGCTGGGAGGGGGTCAATTCACCCCTCCACTTT.